The rows below give T cell receptor beta chains drawn from one sample of a study of CD8+ T cells in alopecia areata. The method was immunoSEQ multiplex PCR; TCRdb's version includes in-frame clones alone and lacks a portion of them. The sample includes 180,000 or so clones, roughly 64% of them seen just once. Sequenced material: CD4+ T cells sorted from blood, taken at week 24, from a patient treated with tofacitinib. The receptor set was obtained from a human donor with alopecia areata. Both conserved end residues are part of each CDR3. A D gene is named only where the DNA matches it firmly. Rows may omit the clone size; those that give it use once, few, many or a size class.

>NA|TRBV5-1|NA|TRBJ1-1
CASSPQGNTEAFF
TGCGCCAGCAGCCCCCAAGGGAACACTGAAGCTTTCTTT
>NA|TRBV7-9|NA|TRBJ2-3
CASSLPSRDTQYF
TGTGCCAGCAGCTTACCGTCCCGCGATACGCAGTATTTT
>TRBD2|TRBV9|NA|TRBJ2-5
CASSVVASGGQETQYF
TGTGCCAGCAGCGTAGTAGCTAGCGGGGGGCAGGAGACCCAGTACTTC
>NA|TRBV5-1|NA|TRBJ1-2
CASSLEAAYGYTF
TGCGCCAGCAGCTTGGAGGCCGCCTATGGCTACACCTTC
>NA|TRBV9|few|TRBJ2-7
CASSGAGRIEQYF
TGTGCCAGCAGCGGTGCAGGGCGGATCGAGCAGTACTTC
>TRBD2|TRBV7-9|NA|TRBJ2-5
CASSLDSSGEETQYF
TGTGCCAGCAGCTTAGATTCTAGCGGGGAAGAGACCCAGTACTTC
>NA|TRBV11-2|NA|TRBJ2-1
CASSTRGPTYNEQFF
TGTGCCAGCAGCACCCGGGGGCCCACCTACAATGAGCAGTTCTTC
>NA|TRBV5-6|few|TRBJ2-5
CASSLGGFQETQYF
TGTGCCAGCAGCTTAGGGGGATTCCAAGAGACCCAGTACTTC
>TRBD2|TRBV27|NA|TRBJ2-3
CASSYGRFRDTQYF
TGTGCCAGCAGTTACGGGAGGTTCAGAGATACGCAGTATTTT
>NA|TRBV15|NA|TRBJ2-3
CATSRVLPQGERTDTQYF
TGTGCCACCAGCAGAGTTCTCCCCCAGGGAGAGCGCACAGATACGCAGTATTTT
>NA|TRBV15|NA|TRBJ2-5
CATSTNTDSGWETQYF
TGTGCCACCAGCACCAACACCGACAGCGGCTGGGAGACCCAGTACTTC
>NA|TRBV25-1|NA|TRBJ1-3
CASSEIGFENTIYF
TGTGCCAGCAGTGAAATCGGGTTTGAAAACACCATATATTTT
>TRBD2|TRBV5-1|NA|TRBJ2-3
CASSLAAGANTDTQYF
TGCGCCAGCAGCTTGGCAGCGGGGGCCAACACAGATACGCAGTATTTT
>TRBD2|TRBV30|once|TRBJ2-1
CAWSASGLAGVFNEQFF
TGTGCCTGGAGTGCTTCGGGACTAGCGGGAGTTTTCAATGAGCAGTTCTTC
>TRBD2|TRBV19|NA|TRBJ2-1
CASSIGSSGNNEQFF
TGTGCCAGTAGTATTGGGTCTAGCGGGAACAATGAGCAGTTCTTC
>NA|TRBV28|NA|TRBJ1-5
CASSLRLSGNQPQHF
TGTGCCAGCAGTTTGCGGTTATCTGGCAATCAGCCCCAGCATTTT
>NA|TRBV10-3|NA|TRBJ2-1
CAIRQYNEQFF
TGTGCCATCAGACAGTACAATGAGCAGTTCTTC
>TRBD1|TRBV5-1|NA|TRBJ2-7
CASSATGTAPYEQYF
TGCGCCAGCAGCGCCACCGGGACAGCCCCCTACGAGCAGTACTTC
>TRBD1|TRBV2|NA|TRBJ1-5
CASSAPLDRQPQHF
TGTGCCAGCAGCGCCCCGTTGGACAGGCAGCCCCAGCATTTT